The 21 T cell receptor beta chains reported below all come from one sample, sequenced in a study of shared clonotypes between healthy human individuals. The protocol was immunoSEQ multiplex PCR, while the TCRdb copy is restricted to in-frame clones and leaves out a portion. The sample lists about 2,500,000 clones, roughly nine tenths occurring once. The specimen was naive CD4+ T cells sorted from blood. Subset defined: CD45RA+ positively selected. These receptors were collected from a man aged 18 to 30 in good health.

DNA for the CDR3: TGTGCCAGCAGCTTAGTAGCGGGGGGACAGGGAAACTACGAGCAGTACTTC. As protein: CASSLVAGGQGNYEQYF. This chain links TRBV7-2 with TRBJ2-7, with D maybe TRBD2 (10 bases). V dropped 1 base and J dropped 3 bases, with 19 bases sitting between them. CDR3 length: 17 amino acids. Per the germline V gene, CDR1 is SGHTA and CDR2 is FQGNSA.

This sequence joins TRBV5-1 and TRBJ1-5, with D unresolved. In germline, CDR1 is SGHRS, CDR2 YFSETQ. This CDR3 is built from 15 residues. V was shortened by 4 bases and J by 0 bases, with 11 bases between the two germline ends. CDR3 amino acids: CASSPEGSSNQPQHF. The CDR3 DNA sequence: TGCGCCAGCAGCCCGGAGGGCAGTAGCAATCAGCCCCAGCATTTT.

The chain combines TRBV28 with TRBJ2-5, with 11 bases identical to TRBD1. The assigned J gene may be wrong: the sequence end matches TRBJ2-7 better. Per germline, CDR1 MDHEN and CDR2 SYDVKM. This CDR3 is built from 16 residues. The CDR3 protein is CASGLKPGQGDYEQYF. Here the CDR3 DNA reads TGTGCCAGCGGATTGAAACCGGGACAGGGGGACTACGAGCAGTACTTC.

The chain carries TRBV6-5 and TRBJ1-1; D gene unclear. V was cut by 6 bases and J by 5 bases, with 19 bases left in between. This CDR3 contains 15 residues. Per the germline V gene, CDR1 is MNHEY and CDR2 is SVGAGI. Here the CDR3 DNA reads TGTGCCAGCAGCACCCTTGGCACCGGGGATACTGAAGCTTTCTTT. Protein sequence: CASSTLGTGDTEAFF.

The chain links TRBV28 to TRBJ1-4, with TRBD1 as a possible D gene (6 bases). From germline, CDR1 is MDHEN and CDR2 SYDVKM. The CDR3 is 14 residues long. The V end lost 6 bases, the J end lost 0 bases, and 8 bases lay between the germline ends. DNA for the CDR3: TGTGCCAGCAGAAGGGGGGCAACTAATGAAAAACTGTTTTTT. It codes for CASRRGATNEKLFF.

V is TRBV5-6 and J is TRBJ2-1; perhaps TRBD2 as D (6 bases). CDR3 size: 15 residues. The V end was cut by 5 bases, the J end by 3 bases, with 15 bases between. CDR1 is SGHDT, CDR2 YYEEEE, per germline. The CDR3 DNA is TGTGCCAGCAGTCAAATGGGCGGGATCTACAATGAGCAGTTCTTC. Amino acid sequence: CASSQMGGIYNEQFF. The full variable domain, rest sourced from reference TRBV5-6 and TRBJ2-1, is DAGVTQSPTHLIKTRGQQVTLRCSPKSGHDTVSWYQQALGQGPQFIFQYYEEEERQRGNFPDRFSGHQFPNYSSELNVNALLLGDSALYLCASSQMGGIYNEQFFGPGTRLTVL.

CDR3: CASSIESTSGRAQYF. The CDR3 DNA follows: TGTGCCAGTAGTATAGAATCAACTAGCGGGAGGGCCCAGTACTTC. The chain has TRBV19 and TRBJ2-5; 13 bases align to TRBD2. The length of the CDR3 is 15 residues. Germline loops: CDR1 LNHDA, CDR2 SQIVND (reference sequence). V gave up 0 bases and J gave up 9 bases; unmatched junction bases: 4.

J is TRBJ1-2 and V is TRBV6-1, with TRBD1 matching over 9 bases. The CDR3 extends over 13 amino acids. The junction had 4 bases not matched to a gene; V was cut back by 4 bases and J by 7 bases. Germline-derived CDR1 and CDR2 are MNHNS and SASEGT. The chain's CDR3 is CASSADRGSGYTF. In DNA, the CDR3 is TGTGCCAGCAGTGCTGACAGGGGGAGTGGCTACACCTTC.

This chain uses TRBV5-5 with TRBJ2-5; TRBD1 might be the D (5 bases). From germline, CDR1 is SGHKS and CDR2 YYEKEE (reference sequence). Deletions cut 4 bases from V and 5 bases from J, with 12 bases between. The CDR3 sequence is 13 residues long. The CDR3 here is CASSPDRVETQYF. The CDR3 nucleotides read TGTGCCAGCAGCCCTGACAGAGTGGAGACCCAGTACTTC.

On this clone: Sequence at one end of the junction differs from germline and may be a read error. The chain couples TRBV6-1 to TRBJ2-7, with D maybe TRBD2 (6 bases). Germline CDR1 is MNHNS and CDR2 is SASEGT. The CDR3 contains 14 residues. This chain's CDR3 is CASREGGTRYEQYF. CDR3 nucleotide sequence: TGTGCCAGCAGGGAAGGCGGGACTCGCTACGAGCAGTACTTC.

The chain joins TRBV6-6 to TRBJ2-3; D not certain. The germline V gene has CDR1 MNHNY and CDR2 SVGAGI (reference sequence). This CDR3 region has 14 residues. V lost 0 bases to trimming and J lost 5 bases, with 9 bases between them. For the CDR3, the DNA is TGTGCCAGCAGTTACTCGACTTTCCGAGATACGCAGTATTTT. As protein: CASSYSTFRDTQYF.

CDR3 sequence (DNA): TGCGCCAGCACCCCGCTCTCGCTACCTGACGAGCAGTACTTC. Translation gives CASTPLSLPDEQYF. This sequence joins TRBV5-1 and TRBJ2-7; D unclear. The CDR3 contains 14 residues. The V end was cut by 6 bases, the J end by 5 bases, with 18 bases between. Germline lookup yields CDR1 SGHRS and CDR2 YFSETQ.

The CDR3 sequence: CASSIRLGQGNYGYTF. The DNA for the CDR3 is TGTGCCAGTAGTATCCGTCTGGGACAGGGAAACTATGGCTACACCTTC. The V call is TRBV19, the J call TRBJ1-2, with 9 nucleotides matching TRBD1. The trim removed 3 bases at V and 2 bases at J, leaving 7 bases unmatched. The germline V gene encodes CDR1 LNHDA and CDR2 SQIVND (reference sequence). This CDR3 comprises 16 residues.

The V call is TRBV4-3, the J call TRBJ2-2, with D possibly matching TRBD1 (6 bases). Germline-derived CDR1 and CDR2 are LGHNA and YSLEER. The CDR3 consists of 15 residues. V was clipped by 0 bases and J by 5 bases, with 10 bases between them. The CDR3: CASSQEGRGTGELFF. The DNA of the CDR3 is TGCGCCAGCAGCCAAGAAGGCAGGGGTACCGGGGAGCTGTTTTTT.

The chain links TRBV6-1 to TRBJ2-4; possibly TRBD1 for D (6 bases). V shed 1 base and J shed 6 bases, with 10 bases lying between them. From germline, CDR1 is MNHNS and CDR2 SASEGT. The CDR3 is 14 amino acids. The CDR3 coding sequence is TGTGCCAGCAGTGAAGGGACAGTTGGAAACATTCAGTACTTC. Protein: CASSEGTVGNIQYF.

The chain uses TRBV11-2 and TRBJ2-6, with D hard to call. This CDR3 has 18 amino acids. V lost 4 bases to trimming and J lost 0 bases, with 16 bases between them. Germline V CDR1 and CDR2: SGHAT, FQNNGV. For the CDR3, the DNA is TGTGCCAGCAGCTCTCATTTCGGACGGTCCTCTGGGGCCAACGTCCTGACTTTC. Translated, it gives CASSSHFGRSSGANVLTF.

The chain carries TRBV4-2 and TRBJ2-2; D is ambiguous. Germline CDR1 and CDR2: LGHNA and YNFKEQ. Trimming took 4 bases from V and 1 from J, leaving 7 bases between them. This CDR3 is built from 14 residues. CDR3 in DNA: TGTGCCAGCAGCCTGACACTGAACACCGGGGAGCTGTTTTTT. Protein product: CASSLTLNTGELFF.

This chain uses TRBV7-2 with TRBJ2-3, with 8 bases identical to TRBD2. The germline gives CDR1 SGHTA, CDR2 FQGNSA. The trim removed 5 bases at V and 5 bases at J, leaving 9 bases unmatched. The CDR3 runs to 15 residues. CDR3 DNA: TGTGCCAGCAGCCCTAAGGGACTAGATATAGATACGCAGTATTTT. Residues: CASSPKGLDIDTQYF.

This clone has a handful of counts. The chain links TRBV7-9 to TRBJ2-7; D not resolved. Germline loops: CDR1 SEHNR, CDR2 FQNEAQ (reference sequence). The CDR3 has 11 residues. V was cut by 4 bases and J by 6 bases, with 7 bases left in between. DNA of the CDR3: TGTGCCAGCAGCTCCAGACTCGAGCAGTACTTC. This encodes CASSSRLEQYF.

The chain joins TRBV2 to TRBJ2-5, with D possibly TRBD2 on 6 matching bases. V was trimmed by 6 bases and J by 4 bases, leaving 18 bases between them. This CDR3 region has 15 residues. CDR1 and CDR2 (germline): SNHLY, FYNNEI. DNA for the CDR3: TGTGCCAGCAGAGAGGGACTGTTTTTAGGAGAGACCCAGTACTTC. This gives the protein CASREGLFLGETQYF.

V usage is TRBV5-1 and J usage is TRBJ2-7; 10 bases align to TRBD1. Trimming took 0 bases from V and 2 from J; bases not matched to a gene: 5. CDR3 length equals 16 residues. The germline gives CDR1 SGHRS, CDR2 YFSETQ. CDR3 in amino acids: CASSLDPDRGPYEQYF. In nucleotides, the CDR3 is TGCGCCAGCAGCTTGGATCCCGACAGGGGGCCCTACGAGCAGTACTTC.